Shown below are 20 T cell receptor beta chains from a single sample sequenced in a study of blood T cells in healthy people across ages. With a J-beta primer mix and a sample-barcoded 5' primer, a second PCR ran about 7 to 11 cycles. One entry per CDR3 protein results from TCRdb running MiXCR on the 5' RACE reads. This sample has 1.5 million to 2 million distinct CDR3 sequences, with approximately 39% found just once. Specimen: blood. These receptors were collected from a human donor in good health.

The chain is built from TRBV7-3 and TRBJ2-5, with 9 bases identical to TRBD2. Germline V gives CDR1 SGHTA, CDR2 FQGTGA. The V segment lost 3 bases and the J segment 5 bases; nucleotides outside the gene matches: 7. CDR3 length: 15 amino acids. The CDR3 reads CASSFSGGMRETQYF. In nucleotides, the CDR3 is TGTGCCAGCAGCTTCAGCGGGGGGATGAGGGAGACCCAGTACTTC.

The chain carries TRBV15 and TRBJ1-3; weak D call: TRBD1 (6 bases). CDR3 size: 16 residues. CDR1 LNHNV and CDR2 YYDKDF come from the germline V gene (reference sequence). V lost 1 base and J 0 bases, leaving 10 bases between the germline ends. CDR3 residues: CATSRGGGNSGNTIYF. The CDR3 DNA sequence: TGTGCCACCAGCAGAGGAGGGGGGAACTCTGGAAACACCATATATTTT.

The chain employs TRBV7-2 and TRBJ2-7; 9 nucleotides agree with TRBD2. The CDR3 covers 14 residues. J gave up 2 bases and V 7 bases, and 6 bases lay outside the gene matches. The germline gives CDR1 SGHTA, CDR2 FQGNSA. The DNA of the CDR3 is TGTGCCAGCACCTATCGGACTAGCGCCTACGAGCAGTACTTC. Its protein product is CASTYRTSAYEQYF.

This chain uses TRBV11-1 with TRBJ1-2; D not certain. CDR3 length: 12 residues. Germline V CDR1 and CDR2: SGHAT, FQDESV (reference sequence). With 4 bases removed from V and 6 bases from J, the gap between germline ends came to 9 bases. CDR3 bases: TGTGCCAGCAGCTCCATTTCCCATGGCTACACCTTC. Amino acid sequence: CASSSISHGYTF. Full variable domain (missing parts from reference TRBV11-1 and TRBJ1-2): EAEVAQSPRYKITEKSQAVAFWCDPISGHATLYWYRQILGQGPELLVQFQDESVVDDSQLPKDRFSAERLKGVDSTLKIQPAELGDSAMYLCASSSISHGYTFGSGTRLTVV.

The chain joins TRBV25-1 to TRBJ2-4; D remains ambiguous. In germline, CDR1 is MGHDK, CDR2 SYGVNS. Between the trimmed V and J ends, which lost 4 bases and 3 bases, there was a span of 13 bases. The CDR3 is 15 residues long. The CDR3 DNA reads as TGTGCCAGCAGTGGGGTGGGTGTGGACAAAAACATTCAGTACTTC. Residues: CASSGVGVDKNIQYF.

J is TRBJ1-1 and V is TRBV20-1, with D maybe TRBD1 (6 bases). The V gene lost 0 bases and the J gene lost 1 base, with 12 bases spanning the gap. The CDR3 sequence is 15 residues long. Germline loops: CDR1 DFQATT, CDR2 SNEGSKA (reference sequence). In DNA form, the CDR3 reads TGCAGTGCTAGAGACCCAGGGGCCGCGAACACTGAAGCTTTCTTT. This codes for CSARDPGAANTEAFF.

This clonotype was detected only a few times. This sequence joins TRBV4-2 and TRBJ2-1, with a tentative D call TRBD2 (5 bases). The DNA end lines up better with TRBJ2-7; the J call may be wrong. The CDR3 consists of 18 residues. The germline V gene encodes CDR1 LGHNA and CDR2 YNFKEQ. The CDR3 loop is CASSQGIPETTVYNEQYF. The CDR3 DNA reads as TGTGCCAGCAGCCAAGGTATCCCGGAGACTACGGTCTACAATGAGCAGTACTTC.

This clonotype showed up many times. The rearrangement uses TRBV4-1 and TRBJ1-1; 8 bases are shared with TRBD1. This CDR3 contains 15 residues. J gave up 2 bases and V 1 base, and 3 bases lay outside the gene matches. Germline V gene lookup returns CDR1 MGHRA and CDR2 YSYEKL. CDR3 sequence reads: CASSQGQGLNTEAFF. CDR3 bases: TGCGCCAGCAGCCAAGGACAGGGGCTAAACACTGAAGCTTTCTTT.

To note about this clonotype: At one of its ends the junction is not consistent with the germline gene, which may arise from a read error. The chain couples TRBV13 to TRBJ2-3, with 9 bases aligning to TRBD1. This CDR3 is 16 amino acids long. Germline V gene data show CDR1 as PRHDT and CDR2 as FYEKMQ (reference sequence). The CDR3 DNA is TGTACCAGCAGCACAAGGACAGGGGAGGGCACAGATACGCAGTATTTT. This encodes CTSSTRTGEGTDTQYF.

This clonotype has more than one count but fewer than ten. The V and J genes are TRBV2 and TRBJ1-2; no firm D call. Germline V CDR1 and CDR2: SNHLY, FYNNEI. Between the trimmed V and J ends, which lost 4 bases and 0 bases, there was a span of 9 bases. The CDR3 is 14 amino acids. CDR3 nucleotides: TGTGCCAGCAGTGTTGACGGTCCTAACTATGGCTACACCTTC. This translates into CASSVDGPNYGYTF.

The rearrangement uses TRBV6-1 and TRBJ2-7; D unresolved. The germline V and J ends were trimmed by 5 bases and 1 base, with 15 bases remaining between them. Germline-derived CDR1 and CDR2 are MNHNS and SASEGT. The CDR3 loop spans 15 amino acids. The chain's CDR3 is CASSQGWADSYEQYF. CDR3 bases: TGTGCCAGCAGTCAAGGGTGGGCGGATTCCTACGAGCAGTACTTC.

This clonotype was observed a handful of times. The rearrangement joins TRBV6-2 or TRBV6-3 to TRBJ2-3; no reliable D call. Trimming shortened V by 6 bases and J by 0 bases, and 7 bases separated the two germline ends. CDR1 and CDR2 (germline): MNHEY, SVGEGT. The CDR3 sequence is 13 residues long. This chain's CDR3 is CASRRTSTDTQYF. Here the CDR3 DNA reads TGTGCCAGCAGGAGAACCAGCACAGATACGCAGTATTTT.

This clonotype was detected only a few times. This chain uses TRBV5-6 with TRBJ1-1, with 8 bases matching TRBD1. This CDR3 spans 14 amino acids. Losses at the gene ends were 0 bases for V and 5 bases for J; bases not matched to a gene: 3. The germline gives CDR1 SGHDT, CDR2 YYEEEE. The CDR3 bases are TGTGCCAGCAGCTTGGACAGGGGGAGTACTGAAGCTTTCTTT. Translating gives CASSLDRGSTEAFF.

The rearrangement links TRBV7-2 to TRBJ2-5; D unclear. Germline V gene data show CDR1 as SGHTA and CDR2 as FQGNSA. V shed 1 base and J shed 4 bases, with 16 bases lying between them. The CDR3 consists of 16 residues. The CDR3 nucleotides read TGTGCCAGCAGCTTAGGAGGCAGCCACTGGGGAGAGACCCAGTACTTC. It codes for CASSLGGSHWGETQYF. Complete variable domain (other parts from reference TRBV7-2 and TRBJ2-5): GAGVSQSPSNKVTEKGKDVELRCDPISGHTALYWYRQSLGQGLEFLIYFQGNSAPDKSGLPSDRFSAERTGGSVSTLTIQRTQQEDSAVYLCASSLGGSHWGETQYFGPGTRLLVL.

CDR3 region: CASSSTWRGGEETQYF. CDR3 DNA sequence: TGTGCCAGCAGCTCAACCTGGAGGGGGGGCGAAGAGACCCAGTACTTC. V is TRBV5-6 and J is TRBJ2-7; D possibly corresponds to TRBD2 (7 bases). Judging by the DNA end, TRBJ2-5 fits better; the J call may be wrong. Germline V CDR1 and CDR2: SGHDT, YYEEEE. The CDR3 covers 16 residues.

The V gene is TRBV4-3, the J gene TRBJ1-6; no reliable D call. Between the trimmed V and J ends, which lost 4 bases and 0 bases, there was a span of 10 bases. This CDR3 is 16 amino acids long. The V gene's germline CDR1 is LGHNA and CDR2 YSLEER. CDR3 region: CASSPGSDSYNSPLHF. The CDR3 bases are TGCGCCAGCAGCCCGGGGAGCGACTCCTATAATTCACCCCTCCACTTT.

The sample holds a few counts of this clonotype. This chain's CDR3 is CASSQVGTGTRGEQYF. CDR3 nucleotide sequence: TGTGCCAGCAGCCAGGTGGGGACAGGGACCCGTGGCGAGCAGTACTTC. The chain joins TRBV12-3 or TRBV12-4 to TRBJ2-4, with 9 bases matching TRBD1. The end of the DNA is better explained by TRBJ2-7, so the J call may be wrong. The CDR3 runs to 16 residues.

The chain has TRBV6-5 and TRBJ2-5; D might be TRBD1 (7 bases). The CDR3 spans 14 residues. CDR1 is MNHEY, CDR2 SVGAGI, per germline. Trimming cost V 6 bases and J 5 bases, with 16 bases left between them. In nucleotides, the CDR3 is TGTGCCAGCAGGATAACACAGGGGAGGGAGACCCAGTACTTC. Protein: CASRITQGRETQYF.

J is TRBJ1-5 and V is TRBV10-3, with 8 bases identical to TRBD1. CDR1 and CDR2 (germline): ENHRY, SYGVKD. J lost 8 bases, V lost 10 bases, and 10 bases had no gene match. This CDR3 has 13 residues. In nucleotides, the CDR3 is TGTGCCACCCAGGGGGCAGTTGAGGAGCCCCAGCATTTT. Translating it yields CATQGAVEEPQHF.

The rearrangement links TRBV7-8 to TRBJ2-7; a possible D gene is TRBD1 (6 bases). V gave up 4 bases and J gave up 3 bases, with 16 bases separating them. CDR1 SGHVS and CDR2 FQNEAQ come from the germline V gene. The CDR3 consists of 15 residues. The CDR3, as DNA: TGTGCCAGCAGCTCCAGGGGTATGAACAGCTACGAGCAGTACTTC. Translating gives CASSSRGMNSYEQYF.